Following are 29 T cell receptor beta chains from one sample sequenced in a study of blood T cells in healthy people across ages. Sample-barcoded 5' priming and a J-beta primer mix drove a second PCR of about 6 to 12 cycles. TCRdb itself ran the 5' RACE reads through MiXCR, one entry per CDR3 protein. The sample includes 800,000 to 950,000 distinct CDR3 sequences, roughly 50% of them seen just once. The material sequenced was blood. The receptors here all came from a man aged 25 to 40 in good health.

CDR3 bases: TGCAGTGCTAGAGTTTCCGATAGACTAGCCGTTTCCTACGAGCAGTACTTC. It specifies CSARVSDRLAVSYEQYF. V gene TRBV20-1 combines with J gene TRBJ2-7; 7 nucleotides line up with TRBD2. Per germline, CDR1 DFQATT and CDR2 SNEGSKA (reference sequence). The V and J ends lost 1 base and 1 base, in that order; junction bases with no gene match: 13. CDR3 length equals 17 residues.

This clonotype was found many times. The CDR3 region is CSDSDRGYGYTF. In DNA form, the CDR3 reads TGCAGTGACTCGGACAGGGGCTATGGCTACACCTTC. The chain employs TRBV20-1 and TRBJ1-2; 9 nucleotides align to TRBD1. The CDR3 spans 12 residues. The germline CDR1 and CDR2 sequences are DFQATT and SNEGSKA (reference sequence). V was pared by 7 bases and J by 4 bases, with 4 bases of the junction left unmatched.

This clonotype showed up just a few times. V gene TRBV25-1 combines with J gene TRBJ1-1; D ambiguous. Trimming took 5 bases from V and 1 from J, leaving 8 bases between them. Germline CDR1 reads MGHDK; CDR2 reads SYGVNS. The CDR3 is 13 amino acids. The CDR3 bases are TGTGCCAGCAGTATGGCAGGGAACACTGAAGCTTTCTTT. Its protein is CASSMAGNTEAFF.

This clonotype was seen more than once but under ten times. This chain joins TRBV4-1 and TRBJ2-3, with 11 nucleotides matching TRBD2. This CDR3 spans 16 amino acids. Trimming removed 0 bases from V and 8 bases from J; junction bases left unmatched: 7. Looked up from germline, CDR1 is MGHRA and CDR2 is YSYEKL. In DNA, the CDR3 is TGCGCCAGCAGCCAAGAGGCTAGCGGGGGGATAAGTACGCAGTATTTT. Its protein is CASSQEASGGISTQYF.

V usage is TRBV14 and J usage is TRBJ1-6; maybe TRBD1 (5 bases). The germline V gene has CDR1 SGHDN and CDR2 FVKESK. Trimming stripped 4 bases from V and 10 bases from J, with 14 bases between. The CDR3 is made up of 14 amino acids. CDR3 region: CASSPDSLGSPLHF. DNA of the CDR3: TGTGCCAGCAGCCCCGACAGTCTTGGATCACCCCTCCACTTT.

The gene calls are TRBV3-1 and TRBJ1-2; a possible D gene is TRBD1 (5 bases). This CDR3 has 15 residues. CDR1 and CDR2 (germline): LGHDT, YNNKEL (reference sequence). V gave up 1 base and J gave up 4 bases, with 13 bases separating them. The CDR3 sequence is CASSQGPQRGYGYTF. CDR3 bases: TGTGCCAGCAGCCAAGGGCCGCAGAGGGGCTATGGCTACACCTTC.

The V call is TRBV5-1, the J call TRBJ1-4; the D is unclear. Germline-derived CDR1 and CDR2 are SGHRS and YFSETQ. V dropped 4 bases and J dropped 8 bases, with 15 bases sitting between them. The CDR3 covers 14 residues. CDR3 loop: CASSDWEAGEKLFF. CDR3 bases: TGCGCCAGCAGCGACTGGGAGGCGGGAGAAAAACTGTTTTTT.

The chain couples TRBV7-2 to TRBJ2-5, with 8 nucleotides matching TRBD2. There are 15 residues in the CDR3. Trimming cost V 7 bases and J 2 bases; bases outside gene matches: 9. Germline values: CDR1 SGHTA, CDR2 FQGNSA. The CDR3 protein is CASTRGTRAQETQYF. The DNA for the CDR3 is TGTGCCAGCACCAGAGGGACTAGGGCACAAGAGACCCAGTACTTC.

The DNA for the CDR3 is TGCAGTGCTCAAGTAGGTCGTGGCCTCACCGGGGAGCTGTTTTTT. Translating it yields CSAQVGRGLTGELFF. The chain links TRBV20-1 to TRBJ2-2, with D uncertain. The length of the CDR3 is 15 residues. V was pared by 5 bases and J by 4 bases, with 17 bases between. In germline, CDR1 is DFQATT, CDR2 SNEGSKA (reference sequence).

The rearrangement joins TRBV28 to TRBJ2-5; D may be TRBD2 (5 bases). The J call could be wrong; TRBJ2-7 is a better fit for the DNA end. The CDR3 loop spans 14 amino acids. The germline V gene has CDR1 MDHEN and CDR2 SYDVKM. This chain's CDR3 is CASSPMRETSEQYF. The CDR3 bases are TGTGCCAGCAGTCCCATGAGGGAAACCTCCGAGCAGTACTTC.

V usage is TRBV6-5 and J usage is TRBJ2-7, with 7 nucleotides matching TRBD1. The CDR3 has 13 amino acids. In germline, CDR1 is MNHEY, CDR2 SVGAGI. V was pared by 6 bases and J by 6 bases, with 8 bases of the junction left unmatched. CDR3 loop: CASSRYSGGEQYF. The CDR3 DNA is TGTGCCAGCAGCCGGTACTCAGGGGGCGAGCAGTACTTC.

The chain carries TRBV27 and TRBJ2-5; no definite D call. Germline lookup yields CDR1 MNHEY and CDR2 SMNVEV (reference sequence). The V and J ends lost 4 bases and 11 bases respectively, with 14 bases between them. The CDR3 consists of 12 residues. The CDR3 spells CASSSNLHKQYF. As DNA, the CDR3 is TGTGCCAGCAGTTCCAACCTCCACAAGCAGTACTTC.

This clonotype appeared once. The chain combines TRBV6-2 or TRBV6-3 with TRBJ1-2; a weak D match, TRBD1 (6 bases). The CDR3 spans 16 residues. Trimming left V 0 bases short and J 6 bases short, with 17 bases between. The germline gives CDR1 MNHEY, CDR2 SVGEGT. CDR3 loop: CASSYSITGTGNGYTF. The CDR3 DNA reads TGTGCCAGCAGTTACTCGATTACAGGGACGGGGAATGGCTACACCTTC.

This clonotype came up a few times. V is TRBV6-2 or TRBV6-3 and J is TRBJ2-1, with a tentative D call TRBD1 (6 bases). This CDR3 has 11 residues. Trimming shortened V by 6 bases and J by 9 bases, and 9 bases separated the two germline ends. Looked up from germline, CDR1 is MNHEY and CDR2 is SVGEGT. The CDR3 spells CASRRDTEQFF. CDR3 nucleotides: TGTGCCAGCAGACGGGACACTGAGCAGTTCTTC.

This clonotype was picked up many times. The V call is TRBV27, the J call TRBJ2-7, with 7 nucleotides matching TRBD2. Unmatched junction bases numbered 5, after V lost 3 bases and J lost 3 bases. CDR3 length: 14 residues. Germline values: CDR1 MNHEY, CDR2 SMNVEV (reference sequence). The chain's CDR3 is CASSFQGGSYEQYF. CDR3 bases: TGTGCCAGCAGTTTCCAGGGAGGGAGCTACGAGCAGTACTTC.

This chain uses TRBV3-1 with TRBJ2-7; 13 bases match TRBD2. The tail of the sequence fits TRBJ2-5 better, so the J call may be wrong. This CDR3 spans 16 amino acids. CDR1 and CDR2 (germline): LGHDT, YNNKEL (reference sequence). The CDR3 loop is CASSQETSGGAGTQYF. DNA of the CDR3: TGTGCCAGCAGCCAAGAAACTAGCGGGGGGGCGGGGACCCAGTACTTC.

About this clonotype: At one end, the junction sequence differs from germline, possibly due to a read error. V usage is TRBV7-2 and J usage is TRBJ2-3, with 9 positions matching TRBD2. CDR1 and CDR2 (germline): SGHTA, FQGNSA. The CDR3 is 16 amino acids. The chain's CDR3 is CASSFGSGGRSDMQYF. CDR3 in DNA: TGTGCCAGCAGCTTCGGTAGCGGGGGTCGATCAGATATGCAGTATTTT. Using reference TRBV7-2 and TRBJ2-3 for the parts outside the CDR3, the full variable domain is GAGVSQSPSNKVTEKGKDVELRCDPISGHTALYWYRQSLGQGLEFLIYFQGNSAPDKSGLPSDRFSAERTGGSVSTLTIQRTQQEDSAVYLCASSFGSGGRSDMQYFGPGTRLTVL.

The CDR3 nucleotides are TGCGCCAGCAGCTTGGGTCCGGCAGGGGGCAAAGATACGCAGTATTTT. Its translation: CASSLGPAGGKDTQYF. The rearrangement uses TRBV5-1 and TRBJ2-3; 8 bases match TRBD1. This CDR3 contains 16 residues. The germline V gene encodes CDR1 SGHRS and CDR2 YFSETQ. V gave up 0 bases and J gave up 5 bases; unmatched junction bases: 8.

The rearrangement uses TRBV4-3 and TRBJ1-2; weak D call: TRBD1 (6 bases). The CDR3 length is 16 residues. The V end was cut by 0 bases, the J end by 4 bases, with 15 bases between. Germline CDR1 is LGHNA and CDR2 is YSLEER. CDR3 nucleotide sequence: TGCGCCAGCAGCCAAGATCGAGGGGGGGCCCTCTATGGCTACACCTTC. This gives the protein CASSQDRGGALYGYTF.

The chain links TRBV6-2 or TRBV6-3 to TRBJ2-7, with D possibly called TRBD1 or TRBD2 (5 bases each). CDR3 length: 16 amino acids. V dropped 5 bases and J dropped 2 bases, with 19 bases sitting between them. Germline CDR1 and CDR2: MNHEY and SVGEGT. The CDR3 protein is CASSRGPGRPAYEQYF. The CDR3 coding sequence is TGTGCCAGCAGTCGGGGTCCGGGACGTCCTGCCTACGAGCAGTACTTC.

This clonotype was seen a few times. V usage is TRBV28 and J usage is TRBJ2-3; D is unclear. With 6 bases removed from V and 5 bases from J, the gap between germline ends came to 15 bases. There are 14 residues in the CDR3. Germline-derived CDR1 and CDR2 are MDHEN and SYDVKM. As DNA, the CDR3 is TGTGCCAGCAGGGGCCTGTGGGGAAGAGATACGCAGTATTTT. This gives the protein CASRGLWGRDTQYF.

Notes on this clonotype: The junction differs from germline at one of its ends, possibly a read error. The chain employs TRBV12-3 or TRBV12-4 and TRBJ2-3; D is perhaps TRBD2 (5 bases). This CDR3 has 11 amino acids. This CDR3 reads CASSTRDMQYF. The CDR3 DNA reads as TGTGCCAGCAGCACCCGGGATATGCAGTATTTT.

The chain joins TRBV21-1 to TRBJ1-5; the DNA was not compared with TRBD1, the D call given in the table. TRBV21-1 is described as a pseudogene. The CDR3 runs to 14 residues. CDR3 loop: CAFCGPGDNQPQHF. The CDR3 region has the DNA TGTGCCTTCTGTGGGCCAGGCGACAATCAGCCCCAGCATTTT.

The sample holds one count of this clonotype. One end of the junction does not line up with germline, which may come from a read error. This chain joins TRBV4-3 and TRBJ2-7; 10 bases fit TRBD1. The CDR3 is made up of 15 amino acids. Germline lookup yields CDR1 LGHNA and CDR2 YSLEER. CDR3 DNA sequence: TGCGCCAGCAGCCATTCCGGGACAGGGGCCTACGGGCAGTACTTC. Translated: CASSHSGTGAYGQYF.

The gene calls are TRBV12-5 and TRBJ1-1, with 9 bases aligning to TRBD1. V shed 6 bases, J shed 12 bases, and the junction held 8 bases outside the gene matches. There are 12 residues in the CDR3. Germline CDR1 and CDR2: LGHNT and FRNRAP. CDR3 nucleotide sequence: TGTGCTAGTGGCCTAACAGGGGGCAAATCTTTCTTT. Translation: CASGLTGGKSFF.

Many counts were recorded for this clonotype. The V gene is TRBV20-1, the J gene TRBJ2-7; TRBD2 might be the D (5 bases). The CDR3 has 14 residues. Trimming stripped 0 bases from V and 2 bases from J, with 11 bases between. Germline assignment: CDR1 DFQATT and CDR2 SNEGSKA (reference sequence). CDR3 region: CSARDSSSPYEQYF. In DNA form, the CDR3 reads TGCAGTGCTAGAGATTCTAGCAGTCCCTACGAGCAGTACTTC.

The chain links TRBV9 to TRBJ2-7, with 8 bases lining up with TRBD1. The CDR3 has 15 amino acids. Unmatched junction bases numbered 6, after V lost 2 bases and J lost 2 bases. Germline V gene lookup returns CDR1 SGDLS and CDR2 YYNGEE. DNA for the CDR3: TGTGCCAGCAGCGTGGGTAGACAGGGGACCTACGAGCAGTACTTC. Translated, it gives CASSVGRQGTYEQYF.

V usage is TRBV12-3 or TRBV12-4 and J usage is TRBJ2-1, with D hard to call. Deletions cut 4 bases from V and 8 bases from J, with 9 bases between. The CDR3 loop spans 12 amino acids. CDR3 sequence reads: CASSSKTDEQFF. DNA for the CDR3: TGTGCCAGCAGTTCGAAAACCGATGAGCAGTTCTTC.

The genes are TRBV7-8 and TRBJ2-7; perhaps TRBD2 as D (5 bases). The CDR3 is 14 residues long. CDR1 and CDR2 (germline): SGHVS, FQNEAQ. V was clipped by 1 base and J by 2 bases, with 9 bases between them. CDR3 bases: TGTGCCAGCAGCTTAGAAGCGGTACCCTACGAGCAGTACTTC. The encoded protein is CASSLEAVPYEQYF.